This record looks at one T cell receptor (beta chain) sequence and its context. Antigen specificity is unknown. With a J-beta primer mix and a sample-barcoded 5' primer, a second PCR ran about 6 to 11 cycles. TCRdb used MiXCR to reprocess the 5' RACE reads, holding one entry per CDR3 protein. The data show roughly 500,000 distinct CDR3 sequences, with approximately 30% seen just once and approximately 17% held by the top ten. The sample is drawn from a study of blood T cells in healthy people across ages. Study observations and caveats: Per-million-T-cell TCR beta diversity fell roughly linearly with age.

V shed 1 base and J shed 0 bases, with 13 bases lying between them. Germline loops: CDR1 LNHNV, CDR2 YYDKDF (reference sequence). This CDR3 is built from 16 residues. Donors were healthy Caucasian individuals from Russia aged roughly 6 to 90. Per sample, at least 5.5 micrograms of total RNA were extracted. The specimen was blood. The chain combines TRBV15 with TRBJ2-7; D call uncertain. The receptor was derived from a woman aged 65 to 85 in good health. The CDR3 DNA follows: TGTGCCACCAGCAGAGGGATTGGCTTAAGCTCCTACGAGCAGTACTTC. The encoded protein is CATSRGIGLSSYEQYF. The complete variable domain, with remaining parts taken from reference TRBV15 and TRBJ2-7, reads DAMVIQNPRYQVTQFGKPVTLSCSQTLNHNVMYWYQQKSSQAPKLLFHYYDKDFNNEADTPDNFQSRRPNTSFCFLDIRSPGLGDTAMYLCATSRGIGLSSYEQYFGPGTRLTVT.